The clone carrying this T cell receptor (beta chain) was observed a handful of times. What it recognizes is unknown. TCRdb fed the 5' RACE reads into MiXCR, producing one record per CDR3 protein. Of around 190,000 distinct CDR3 sequences in the sample, roughly 20% are singletons; the top ten hold 3% to 4%. The data stem from a study of T-cell memory formation after mild COVID-19. Findings and limits, study-wide: Of the contracting clones, CD4+ ones lay mainly in CM and EM, and CD8+ ones in EMRA. Clones shrinking from day 15 to 85 showed even CD4/CD8 mixes; later expanders tilted CD4+. There was no confirmation that second-wave clones peaking on day 37 were SARS-CoV-2 specific.

CDR3 length: 13 residues. CDR1 is SGHTA, CDR2 FQGNSA, per germline. V was pared by 6 bases and J by 9 bases, with 12 bases between. The receptor was derived from a man aged 18-30 years who had mild COVID-19 (a few samples of this study predate the infection). Cell type and time point are not known. Sequencing used PBMCs or a T cell subset sorted from them (not recorded which). The chain links TRBV7-2 to TRBJ1-6; no definite D call. The CDR3 bases are TGTGCCAGCAGGGGAGAGGGTGGTTCACCCCTCCACTTT. Protein product: CASRGEGGSPLHF.